A selection of T cell receptor beta chains follows, all from one sample in a study of cytomegalovirus exposure and HLA in healthy donors. The data were produced by immunoSEQ multiplex PCR, yet TCRdb's version contains in-frame clones alone and is incomplete. The sample lists about 140,000 clones; 70% to 85% were seen once. Specimen: PBMCs. These TCRs come from a man aged 35 to 55 in good health and CMV-seronegative. Both conserved end residues are part of each CDR3. Fields, in order: D gene, V gene, clone size, J gene, CDR3 protein, CDR3 DNA. A D gene is named only where the DNA matches it firmly. Some rows have no size entry. The others give once, few or many, or a class for an expanded clone.

d_call: TRBD2
v_call: TRBV27
clone_size: NA
j_call: TRBJ2-3
cdr3_aa: CASSLSFGYWTSGNTDTQYF
cdr3_nt: TGTGCCAGCAGTTTATCGTTCGGGTACTGGACTAGCGGAAACACAGATACGCAGTATTTT

d_call: NA
v_call: TRBV27
clone_size: NA
j_call: TRBJ2-6
cdr3_aa: CASSTTQGRVTSGANVLTF
cdr3_nt: TGTGCCAGCAGTACAACTCAGGGGAGGGTCACCTCTGGGGCCAACGTCCTGACTTTC

d_call: NA
v_call: TRBV10-3
clone_size: NA
j_call: TRBJ2-7
cdr3_aa: CAISEASPGQGSYEQYF
cdr3_nt: TGTGCCATCAGTGAAGCGTCGCCAGGGCAGGGCTCCTACGAGCAGTACTTC

d_call: TRBD1
v_call: TRBV28
clone_size: NA
j_call: TRBJ2-7
cdr3_aa: CASTLTGTAYEQYF
cdr3_nt: TGTGCCAGTACACTTACCGGGACAGCTTACGAGCAGTACTTC

d_call: NA
v_call: TRBV6-4
clone_size: NA
j_call: TRBJ2-6
cdr3_aa: CASSDQGQDGANVLTF
cdr3_nt: TGTGCCAGCAGTGACCAGGGGCAGGATGGGGCCAACGTCCTGACTTTC

d_call: TRBD1
v_call: TRBV7-6
clone_size: NA
j_call: TRBJ2-7
cdr3_aa: CASSPSGTGTAQYF
cdr3_nt: TGTGCCAGCAGCCCCTCCGGGACAGGGACGGCGCAGTACTTC

d_call: NA
v_call: TRBV10-2
clone_size: NA
j_call: TRBJ2-1
cdr3_aa: CASSEVGLDYNEQFF
cdr3_nt: TGCGCCAGCAGTGAGGTGGGGCTGGACTACAATGAGCAGTTCTTC

d_call: TRBD2
v_call: TRBV2
clone_size: few
j_call: TRBJ2-7
cdr3_aa: CASSGTSGSYEQYF
cdr3_nt: TGTGCCAGCAGTGGGACTAGCGGTTCCTACGAGCAGTACTTC

d_call: TRBD1
v_call: TRBV5-1
clone_size: NA
j_call: TRBJ2-1
cdr3_aa: CASEYGSGTGTGEQFF
cdr3_nt: TGCGCCAGCGAATATGGTTCAGGGACAGGGACGGGTGAGCAGTTCTTC

d_call: NA
v_call: TRBV5-1
clone_size: few
j_call: TRBJ2-7
cdr3_aa: CASSLATGPPYEQYF
cdr3_nt: TGCGCCAGCAGCTTGGCGACAGGTCCCCCTTACGAGCAGTACTTC

d_call: TRBD2
v_call: TRBV15
clone_size: NA
j_call: TRBJ2-3
cdr3_aa: CATSRGTSGRADTQYF
cdr3_nt: TGTGCCACCAGCAGAGGGACTAGCGGGAGGGCAGATACGCAGTATTTT

d_call: NA
v_call: TRBV5-1
clone_size: once
j_call: TRBJ2-7
cdr3_aa: CASSLGGGAAYEQYF
cdr3_nt: TGCGCCAGCAGCTTGGGTGGCGGGGCGGCCTACGAGCAGTACTTC

d_call: TRBD1
v_call: TRBV10-3
clone_size: NA
j_call: TRBJ2-7
cdr3_aa: CAISDPDRGIEQYF
cdr3_nt: TGTGCCATCAGCGATCCGGACAGGGGAATCGAGCAGTACTTC

d_call: TRBD2
v_call: TRBV29-1
clone_size: NA
j_call: TRBJ2-1
cdr3_aa: CSVEEAGEYNEQFF
cdr3_nt: TGCAGCGTTGAAGAAGCGGGGGAATACAATGAGCAGTTCTTC

d_call: NA
v_call: TRBV6-1
clone_size: NA
j_call: TRBJ2-2
cdr3_aa: CASSEALVGRWVTGELFF
cdr3_nt: TGTGCCAGCAGTGAAGCGCTTGTGGGGCGTTGGGTCACCGGGGAGCTGTTTTTT

d_call: NA
v_call: TRBV7-6
clone_size: NA
j_call: TRBJ1-1
cdr3_aa: CASSLRAGDTEAFF
cdr3_nt: TGTGCCAGCAGCTTAAGGGCAGGGGACACTGAAGCTTTCTTT

d_call: NA
v_call: TRBV25-1
clone_size: NA
j_call: TRBJ2-1
cdr3_aa: CASRNSGSYNEQFF
cdr3_nt: TGTGCCAGCCGCAACAGCGGCTCCTACAATGAGCAGTTCTTC

d_call: NA
v_call: TRBV6-1
clone_size: NA
j_call: TRBJ2-1
cdr3_aa: CASSPLSSYNEQFF
cdr3_nt: TGTGCCAGCAGTCCACTAAGCTCCTACAATGAGCAGTTCTTC

d_call: NA
v_call: TRBV9
clone_size: NA
j_call: TRBJ2-7
cdr3_aa: CASSVDGRGVGEQYF
cdr3_nt: TGTGCCAGCAGCGTAGATGGCAGGGGAGTCGGCGAGCAGTACTTC

d_call: TRBD1
v_call: TRBV4-3
clone_size: NA
j_call: TRBJ2-1
cdr3_aa: CASSQEGTGSYNEQFF
cdr3_nt: TGCGCCAGCAGCCAAGAAGGGACAGGATCATACAATGAGCAGTTCTTC

d_call: TRBD1
v_call: TRBV25-1
clone_size: NA
j_call: TRBJ1-2
cdr3_aa: CASSEDRVYGYTF
cdr3_nt: TGTGCCAGCAGTGAAGACAGGGTTTATGGCTACACCTTC

d_call: TRBD1
v_call: TRBV7-6
clone_size: NA
j_call: TRBJ1-2
cdr3_aa: CASSLEQGDYGYTF
cdr3_nt: TGTGCCAGCAGCTTGGAACAGGGGGACTATGGCTACACCTTC

d_call: TRBD2
v_call: TRBV5-5
clone_size: NA
j_call: TRBJ2-1
cdr3_aa: CASSLVSGGNNEQFF
cdr3_nt: TGTGCCAGCAGCTTGGTCTCGGGAGGAAACAATGAGCAGTTCTTC

d_call: TRBD1
v_call: TRBV19
clone_size: few
j_call: TRBJ1-4
cdr3_aa: CASTVTGGDNEKLFF
cdr3_nt: TGTGCCAGTACTGTCACAGGGGGCGATAATGAAAAACTGTTTTTT

d_call: TRBD2
v_call: TRBV19
clone_size: once
j_call: TRBJ2-5
cdr3_aa: CASKFAGGSPLYQETQYF
cdr3_nt: TGTGCCAGTAAATTCGCGGGGGGTTCCCCATTGTACCAAGAGACCCAGTACTTC

d_call: NA
v_call: TRBV7-6
clone_size: NA
j_call: TRBJ2-7
cdr3_aa: CASSSRRTRDSYEQYF
cdr3_nt: TGTGCCAGCAGCTCCCGCCGGACGCGGGACTCCTACGAGCAGTACTTC

d_call: TRBD1
v_call: TRBV6-1
clone_size: NA
j_call: TRBJ2-7
cdr3_aa: CASSEVQGFDEQYF
cdr3_nt: TGTGCCAGCAGTGAAGTACAGGGGTTCGACGAGCAGTACTTC

d_call: TRBD2
v_call: TRBV11-2
clone_size: NA
j_call: TRBJ2-7
cdr3_aa: CASSLHPGTSGFGYF
cdr3_nt: TGTGCCAGCAGCTTACACCCCGGGACTAGCGGGTTTGGGTACTTC

d_call: NA
v_call: TRBV20-1
clone_size: NA
j_call: TRBJ2-5
cdr3_aa: CSAHSQETQYF
cdr3_nt: TGCAGTGCGCACAGCCAAGAGACCCAGTACTTC

d_call: NA
v_call: TRBV4-3
clone_size: NA
j_call: TRBJ1-2
cdr3_aa: CASSQGPTGVYGYTF
cdr3_nt: TGCGCCAGCAGCCAAGGTCCGACGGGAGTTTATGGCTACACCTTC

d_call: TRBD2
v_call: TRBV7-2
clone_size: NA
j_call: TRBJ2-1
cdr3_aa: CASSWGRGGLRNNEQFF
cdr3_nt: TGTGCCAGCAGCTGGGGGCGGGGGGGCCTTCGGAACAATGAGCAGTTCTTC

d_call: TRBD1
v_call: TRBV9
clone_size: NA
j_call: TRBJ1-4
cdr3_aa: CASSEDRSNEKLFF
cdr3_nt: TGTGCCAGCAGCGAGGACAGGTCTAATGAAAAACTGTTTTTT

d_call: TRBD1
v_call: TRBV19
clone_size: NA
j_call: TRBJ1-6
cdr3_aa: CASLPRDRASKTLHF
cdr3_nt: TGTGCCAGTCTTCCCCGGGACAGGGCCTCCAAAACCCTCCACTTT

d_call: NA
v_call: TRBV28
clone_size: NA
j_call: TRBJ2-7
cdr3_aa: CASSFRPGSTLFEQYF
cdr3_nt: TGTGCCAGCAGTTTTCGCCCCGGGTCCACTCTGTTCGAGCAGTACTTC

d_call: NA
v_call: TRBV6-6
clone_size: NA
j_call: TRBJ1-1
cdr3_aa: CASSWVRETEAFF
cdr3_nt: TGTGCCAGCAGTTGGGTCAGGGAAACTGAAGCTTTCTTT

d_call: TRBD1
v_call: TRBV7-8
clone_size: NA
j_call: TRBJ2-7
cdr3_aa: CASSPNRGEQYF
cdr3_nt: TGTGCCAGCAGCCCCAACAGGGGCGAGCAGTACTTC

d_call: TRBD1
v_call: TRBV6-6
clone_size: NA
j_call: TRBJ2-3
cdr3_aa: CASRKGQGVGDTQYF
cdr3_nt: TGTGCCAGCCGAAAGGGACAGGGGGTTGGAGATACGCAGTATTTT

d_call: NA
v_call: TRBV30
clone_size: NA
j_call: TRBJ2-7
cdr3_aa: CAWMFRGHPSYEQYF
cdr3_nt: TGTGCCTGGATGTTCAGGGGACACCCCTCCTACGAGCAGTACTTC

d_call: TRBD1
v_call: TRBV19
clone_size: NA
j_call: TRBJ2-5
cdr3_aa: CASTLAGGETQYF
cdr3_nt: TGTGCCAGTACCCTGGCAGGGGGTGAGACCCAGTACTTC

d_call: TRBD1
v_call: TRBV5-6
clone_size: NA
j_call: TRBJ1-2
cdr3_aa: CASSSDRGLDGYTF
cdr3_nt: TGTGCCAGCAGCTCGGACAGGGGGTTGGATGGCTACACCTTC

d_call: NA
v_call: TRBV6-6
clone_size: NA
j_call: TRBJ1-2
cdr3_aa: CASSYSRETNYGYTF
cdr3_nt: TGTGCCAGCAGTTACTCTCGGGAGACTAACTATGGCTACACCTTC

d_call: NA
v_call: TRBV7-9
clone_size: once
j_call: TRBJ2-1
cdr3_aa: CASSQRTGLYNEQFF
cdr3_nt: TGTGCCAGCAGCCAGAGGACTGGATTGTACAATGAGCAGTTCTTC

d_call: NA
v_call: TRBV5-6
clone_size: once
j_call: TRBJ2-7
cdr3_aa: CASSLEDYEQCF
cdr3_nt: TGTGCCAGCAGCTTGGAGGACTACGAGCAGTGCTTC

d_call: NA
v_call: TRBV27
clone_size: NA
j_call: TRBJ2-7
cdr3_aa: CASSLRVAQGEQYF
cdr3_nt: TGTGCCAGCAGTCTCAGGGTAGCTCAGGGCGAGCAGTACTTC

d_call: NA
v_call: TRBV5-1
clone_size: NA
j_call: TRBJ1-4
cdr3_aa: CASSLQGGGDEKLFF
cdr3_nt: TGCGCCAGCAGCCTACAGGGCGGGGGGGATGAAAAACTGTTTTTT

d_call: NA
v_call: TRBV29-1
clone_size: NA
j_call: TRBJ1-2
cdr3_aa: CSVDAGQTYGYTF
cdr3_nt: TGCAGCGTTGACGCCGGACAGACATACGGCTACACCTTC

d_call: NA
v_call: TRBV21-1
clone_size: NA
j_call: TRBJ2-7
cdr3_aa: CASSRPVPGLPYEQYF
cdr3_nt: TGTGCCAGCAGCAGACCTGTACCGGGACTTCCCTACGAGCAGTACTTC

d_call: NA
v_call: TRBV10-1
clone_size: NA
j_call: TRBJ1-6
cdr3_aa: CPSHRDHSPLHF
cdr3_nt: TGCCCCAGCCACAGGGACCATTCACCCCTCCACTTT

d_call: NA
v_call: TRBV7-2
clone_size: NA
j_call: TRBJ2-7
cdr3_aa: CASSLAPGRVSSYEQYF
cdr3_nt: TGTGCCAGCAGCTTAGCCCCCGGGCGGGTAAGCTCCTACGAGCAGTACTTC

d_call: TRBD2
v_call: TRBV5-1
clone_size: NA
j_call: TRBJ2-1
cdr3_aa: CASSLVAGGRNEQFF
cdr3_nt: TGCGCCAGCAGCTTGGTGGCGGGAGGGAGGAATGAGCAGTTCTTC

d_call: NA
v_call: TRBV2
clone_size: NA
j_call: TRBJ1-5
cdr3_aa: CASRGTGSSNQPQHF
cdr3_nt: TGTGCCAGCAGGGGTACAGGTAGTAGCAATCAGCCCCAGCATTTT

d_call: TRBD1
v_call: TRBV6-1
clone_size: NA
j_call: TRBJ2-7
cdr3_aa: CASSEAQQGANEQYF
cdr3_nt: TGTGCCAGCAGTGAAGCCCAACAGGGGGCGAACGAGCAGTACTTC